One and the same sample provided the 32 T cell receptor beta chains below, sequenced in a study of cytotoxic CD8 clonotypes in ibrutinib-treated CLL. Profiling relied on immunoSEQ multiplex PCR, and the TCRdb table lists in-frame clones only, not all of them. The sample consists of hundreds of thousands of clones, roughly 80% of them appearing once. The source material was PBMCs, sampled before ibrutinib treatment. Source of these receptors: a human donor with chronic lymphocytic leukemia.

The chain couples TRBV5-4 to TRBJ2-7, with 8 positions matching TRBD2. The V gene end was trimmed by 4 bases and the J gene end by 3 bases; junction bases not matched to a gene: 9. This CDR3 spans 15 amino acids. Germline CDR1 SGHNT, CDR2 YYREEE (reference sequence). CDR3 region: CASSASGLGSYEQYF. DNA of the CDR3: TGTGCCAGCAGCGCATCGGGACTAGGGAGCTACGAGCAGTACTTC.

The chain employs TRBV11-2 and TRBJ1-1; the D gene is possibly TRBD1 (5 bases). The CDR3 is 16 amino acids. Trimming pared 4 bases from V and 4 bases from J, leaving 19 bases between. Per germline, CDR1 SGHAT and CDR2 FQNNGV. In nucleotides, the CDR3 is TGTGCCAGCAGCTACGGGGGGTCCCGTCTGGGCACTGAAGCTTTCTTT. Encoded protein: CASSYGGSRLGTEAFF.

The chain carries TRBV27 and TRBJ2-1; D uncertain. The V and J ends lost 3 bases and 7 bases respectively, with 13 bases between them. The CDR3 contains 14 residues. Per the germline V gene, CDR1 is MNHEY and CDR2 is SMNVEV (reference sequence). CDR3 in DNA: TGTGCCAGCAGTTTGCTTGAGCAACAGAATGAGCAGTTCTTC. It codes for CASSLLEQQNEQFF.

The chain recombines TRBV2 with TRBJ1-3; tentatively, D is TRBD1 (5 bases). This CDR3 region has 14 residues. Trimming cost V 6 bases and J 0 bases, with 9 bases left between them. Looked up from germline, CDR1 is SNHLY and CDR2 is FYNNEI. The CDR3 region has the DNA TGTGCCAGCAGGGGGGATAGCTCTGGAAACACCATATATTTT. It codes for CASRGDSSGNTIYF.

This chain links TRBV6-1 with TRBJ2-7; 8 nucleotides match TRBD2. Trimming removed 6 bases from V and 4 bases from J; junction bases left unmatched: 11. There are 15 residues in the CDR3. CDR1 MNHNS and CDR2 SASEGT come from the germline V gene. The chain's CDR3 is CASRPSSGSIYEQYF. In DNA form, the CDR3 reads TGTGCCAGCAGACCATCCAGCGGGAGCATTTACGAGCAGTACTTC.

The chain has TRBV7-2 and TRBJ2-5, with D possibly TRBD2 on 6 matching bases. The CDR3 covers 15 residues. The germline V gene encodes CDR1 SGHTA and CDR2 FQGNSA. Between the trimmed V and J ends, which lost 1 base and 5 bases, there was a span of 14 bases. The DNA for the CDR3 is TGTGCCAGCAGCTTAGTTGTGGGAGGTGAGGAGACCCAGTACTTC. The encoded protein is CASSLVVGGEETQYF.

The chain has TRBV28 and TRBJ1-5; D gene unclear. V lost 3 bases and J lost 7, with 13 bases in between. The CDR3 is made up of 14 amino acids. CDR1 and CDR2 from the germline V gene are MDHEN and SYDVKM. CDR3 nucleotide sequence: TGTGCCAGCAGTTTCCGGGAGCCCTGGCAGCCCCAGCATTTT. It codes for CASSFREPWQPQHF.

This chain uses TRBV4-2 with TRBJ1-3, with TRBD1 matching 9 bases. The CDR3 covers 14 residues. Germline lookup yields CDR1 LGHNA and CDR2 YNFKEQ. With 3 bases clipped from V and 8 bases from J, the junction kept 5 bases outside the gene matches. The CDR3 sequence: CASSQNRGRDTIYF. The CDR3 DNA reads TGTGCCAGCAGCCAGAACAGGGGGCGGGACACCATATATTTT.

V gene TRBV7-2 combines with J gene TRBJ1-1; possible D gene TRBD1, 6 bases. Trimming stripped 5 bases from V and 4 bases from J, with 14 bases between. The germline V gene has CDR1 SGHTA and CDR2 FQGNSA. CDR3 length: 14 residues. CDR3 nucleotide sequence: TGTGCCAGCAGCGAACAGGGAGTCGGCACTGAAGCTTTCTTT. This translates into CASSEQGVGTEAFF. The full variable domain, in which reference TRBV7-2 and TRBJ1-1 provide the parts outside the CDR3, is GAGVSQSPSNKVTEKGKDVELRCDPISGHTALYWYRQSLGQGLEFLIYFQGNSAPDKSGLPSDRFSAERTGGSVSTLTIQRTQQEDSAVYLCASSEQGVGTEAFFGQGTRLTVV.

The CDR3 DNA reads as TGTGCCACCTGGGACAGGGGTGTCACTGAAGCTTTCTTT. It codes for CATWDRGVTEAFF. This chain connects TRBV6-5 to TRBJ1-1; 10 bases map to TRBD1. V was clipped by 10 bases and J by 4 bases; unmatched bases: 6. Germline V gene lookup returns CDR1 MNHEY and CDR2 SVGAGI. This CDR3 spans 13 amino acids.

The rearrangement links TRBV7-9 to TRBJ2-1; D gene ambiguous. The germline V gene has CDR1 SEHNR and CDR2 FQNEAQ (reference sequence). The V and J ends lost 3 bases and 10 bases respectively, with 10 bases between them. CDR3 length equals 12 residues. The CDR3 is CASSLGLGEQFF. In nucleotides, the CDR3 is TGTGCCAGCAGCTTGGGTCTCGGAGAGCAGTTCTTC.

V is TRBV5-4 and J is TRBJ2-1; 8 nucleotides match TRBD2. V shed 4 bases, J shed 7 bases, and the junction held 10 bases outside the gene matches. The CDR3 is 15 residues long. CDR1 is SGHNT, CDR2 YYREEE, per germline (reference sequence). The CDR3 nucleotides read TGTGCCAGCAGCCTCCCCGGGACTAGGGGAAATGAGCAGTTCTTC. Its protein product is CASSLPGTRGNEQFF.

The chain employs TRBV15 and TRBJ1-5; D remains unclear. With 3 bases removed from V and 9 bases from J, the gap between germline ends came to 12 bases. CDR1 LNHNV and CDR2 YYDKDF come from the germline V gene (reference sequence). The CDR3 covers 13 residues. The CDR3 here is CATSSRGVGPQHF. CDR3 DNA: TGTGCCACCAGCAGCCGCGGGGTCGGGCCCCAGCATTTT.

The genes are TRBV7-3 and TRBJ2-5; a weak D match, TRBD2 (5 bases). The CDR3 is 13 amino acids. CDR1 is SGHTA, CDR2 FQGTGA, per germline. Trimming took 5 bases from V and 1 from J, leaving 8 bases between them. The CDR3 protein is CASSLLGQETQYF. The CDR3 region has the DNA TGTGCCAGCAGCCTACTAGGCCAAGAGACCCAGTACTTC.

The chain carries TRBV30 and TRBJ1-4; D call uncertain. The germline CDR1 and CDR2 sequences are GTSNPN and SVGIG (reference sequence). Trimming stripped 2 bases from V and 15 bases from J, with 16 bases between. The CDR3 is made up of 12 amino acids. CDR3 coding DNA: TGTGCCTGGAGTTCCGCAGCACACGTAATGTTTTTT. Encoded protein: CAWSSAAHVMFF.

The chain links TRBV7-6 to TRBJ2-7; 10 bases map to TRBD1. CDR3 length: 14 amino acids. The germline V gene has CDR1 SGHVS and CDR2 FNYEAQ. The V and J ends lost 5 bases and 4 bases, in that order; junction bases with no gene match: 5. The DNA of the CDR3 is TGTGCCAGCAGCCCCAGGACAGGGGGTTACGAGCAGTACTTC. Encoded protein: CASSPRTGGYEQYF.

The chain carries TRBV6-5 and TRBJ1-2; D may be TRBD1 (6 bases). The V end was cut by 5 bases, the J end by 3 bases, with 7 bases between. The CDR3 spans 12 residues. Germline V gives CDR1 MNHEY, CDR2 SVGAGI. In nucleotides, the CDR3 is TGTGCCAGCAGTAACAGGGACTATGGCTACACCTTC. This translates into CASSNRDYGYTF.

The rearrangement joins TRBV6-5 to TRBJ2-6; no clear D. The V gene's germline CDR1 is MNHEY and CDR2 SVGAGI. V dropped 0 bases and J dropped 2 bases, with 5 bases sitting between them. The CDR3 is made up of 15 amino acids. This CDR3 reads CASSYSIAGANVLTF. The CDR3 DNA follows: TGTGCCAGCAGTTACTCAATTGCTGGGGCCAACGTCCTGACTTTC.

CDR3 nucleotide sequence: TGTGCCAGCAGTTTAGTTGGCCCCTTCATGAACACTGAAGCTTTCTTT. It is translated as CASSLVGPFMNTEAFF. The chain recombines TRBV28 with TRBJ1-1; D is undetermined. The CDR3 covers 16 residues. Between the trimmed V and J ends, which lost 2 bases and 0 bases, there was a span of 13 bases. Germline V CDR1 and CDR2: MDHEN, SYDVKM.

This clone was detected a few times. The chain carries TRBV4-2 and TRBJ2-1; TRBD2 matches at 7 bases. CDR1 LGHNA and CDR2 YNFKEQ come from the germline V gene. The CDR3 extends over 14 amino acids. The junction had 6 bases not matched to a gene; V was cut back by 0 bases and J by 10 bases. Here the CDR3 DNA reads TGTGCCAGCAGCCAAGATCCAGCGGGAAGCGAGCAGTTCTTC. It specifies CASSQDPAGSEQFF.

The V gene is TRBV6-5, the J gene TRBJ1-1, with D tentatively TRBD1 (5 bases). V was trimmed by 3 bases and J by 5 bases, leaving 16 bases between them. CDR1 is MNHEY and CDR2 is SVGAGI in the germline V gene. CDR3 length equals 15 residues. The CDR3 sequence is CASSYAQGSWTEAFF. CDR3 in DNA: TGTGCCAGCAGTTATGCGCAGGGAAGTTGGACTGAAGCTTTCTTT.

The CDR3 sequence is CASSEAGGNEQFF. The CDR3, as DNA: TGTGCCAGCAGTGAAGCAGGGGGCAATGAGCAGTTCTTC. The genes are TRBV25-1 and TRBJ2-1, with TRBD1 identical over 7 bases. The CDR3 covers 13 residues. Losses at the gene ends were 2 bases for V and 6 bases for J; bases not matched to a gene: 1. From germline, CDR1 is MGHDK and CDR2 SYGVNS.

The J gene is TRBJ2-5, the V gene TRBV11-2; D is possibly TRBD2 (6 bases). Germline V gene lookup returns CDR1 SGHAT and CDR2 FQNNGV. The length of the CDR3 is 15 residues. Trimming removed 4 bases at V and 2 bases at J, with 14 bases between. The CDR3: CASSWSGTLQETQYF. CDR3 nucleotide sequence: TGTGCCAGCAGCTGGTCCGGGACTTTACAAGAGACCCAGTACTTC.

The chain couples TRBV19 to TRBJ2-5; D perhaps matches TRBD2 (5 bases). Germline lookup yields CDR1 LNHDA and CDR2 SQIVND (reference sequence). V lost 3 bases, J lost 6 bases, and 5 bases lay in between. The CDR3 extends over 11 amino acids. CDR3 coding DNA: TGTGCCAGTAGTATCGGGAAGACCCAGTACTTC. Amino acid sequence: CASSIGKTQYF. The complete variable domain, with remaining parts taken from reference TRBV19 and TRBJ2-5, reads DGGITQSPKYLFRKEGQNVTLSCEQNLNHDAMYWYRQDPGQGLRLIYYSQIVNDFQKGDIAEGYSVSREKKESFPLTVTSAQKNPTAFYLCASSIGKTQYFGPGTRLLVL.

This clone turned up a few times. The V call is TRBV20-1, the J call TRBJ1-1; D uncertain. Between the trimmed V and J ends, which lost 6 bases and 11 bases, there was a span of 13 bases. The CDR3 extends over 10 amino acids. Germline assignment: CDR1 DFQATT and CDR2 SNEGSKA (reference sequence). CDR3 coding DNA: TGCAGTGCGCAGGAGGGCTTCGCTTTCTTT. Translating gives CSAQEGFAFF.

The rearrangement joins TRBV6-5 to TRBJ2-2; 9 positions match TRBD2. The ends lost 6 bases at V and 7 bases at J; junction bases unmatched: 9. Germline V gene lookup returns CDR1 MNHEY and CDR2 SVGAGI. This CDR3 has 15 amino acids. CDR3 in amino acids: CASSPRTSVGGELFF. CDR3 coding DNA: TGTGCCAGCAGCCCCAGGACTAGCGTTGGCGGGGAGCTGTTTTTT.

The chain has TRBV4-3 and TRBJ2-7; 8 nucleotides align to TRBD2. The CDR3 consists of 16 residues. J gave up 12 bases and V 0 bases, and 16 bases lay outside the gene matches. The germline CDR1 and CDR2 sequences are LGHNA and YSLEER. This chain's CDR3 is CASSQDHSTAGVQTYF. CDR3 in DNA: TGCGCCAGCAGCCAAGACCATAGTACAGCGGGAGTTCAAACGTACTTC.

This clone was picked up a small number of times. The CDR3 reads CASNPRLAGSGELFF. CDR3 bases: TGTGCCAGCAACCCAAGACTAGCGGGATCCGGGGAGCTGTTTTTT. The genes are TRBV28 and TRBJ2-2; 11 bases are shared with TRBD2. V lost 7 bases and J lost 6; bases outside the gene matches: 7. Germline V gene data show CDR1 as MDHEN and CDR2 as SYDVKM. The CDR3 sequence is 15 residues long. Based on the CDR3 plus reference TRBV28 and TRBJ2-2, the full variable domain is DVKVTQSSRYLVKRTGEKVFLECVQDMDHENMFWYRQDPGLGLRLIYFSYDVKMKEKGDIPEGYSVSREKKERFSLILESASTNQTSMYLCASNPRLAGSGELFFGEGSRLTVL.

The CDR3 DNA follows: TGTGCCAGCAGCTTGCGAGGGCACGGCAATCAGCCCCAGCATTTT. This gives the protein CASSLRGHGNQPQHF. V and J are TRBV5-6 and TRBJ1-5, with no clear D. V lost 1 base, J lost 2 bases, and 10 bases lay in between. The germline V gene encodes CDR1 SGHDT and CDR2 YYEEEE. The CDR3 contains 15 residues. Supplemented by reference TRBV5-6 and TRBJ1-5, the full variable domain reads DAGVTQSPTHLIKTRGQQVTLRCSPKSGHDTVSWYQQALGQGPQFIFQYYEEEERQRGNFPDRFSGHQFPNYSSELNVNALLLGDSALYLCASSLRGHGNQPQHFGDGTRLSIL.

The gene calls are TRBV29-1 and TRBJ1-4, with 9 nucleotides matching TRBD1. The ends lost 4 bases at V and 5 bases at J; junction bases unmatched: 20. CDR1 and CDR2 from the germline V gene are SQVTM and ANQGSEA. The CDR3 runs 19 residues. This chain's CDR3 is CSVARGLPGTGNSNEKLFF. CDR3 bases: TGCAGCGTTGCAAGGGGACTTCCCGGGACAGGGAACTCGAATGAAAAACTGTTTTTT.

The chain carries TRBV5-1 and TRBJ2-7; no reliable D call. Germline V lookup: CDR1 SGHRS, CDR2 YFSETQ. The V gene lost 4 bases and the J gene lost 6 bases, with 11 bases spanning the gap. This CDR3 is 12 amino acids long. CDR3 coding DNA: TGCGCCAGCAGCCCTAACAGATTCGAGCAGTACTTC. Its translation is CASSPNRFEQYF.

This clone was picked up a small number of times. This chain joins TRBV27 and TRBJ2-5, with D uncertain. V was clipped by 4 bases and J by 0 bases, with 6 bases between them. The CDR3 is 13 residues long. CDR1 and CDR2 from the germline V gene are MNHEY and SMNVEV (reference sequence). DNA for the CDR3: TGTGCCAGCAGTTACCGGGACCAAGAGACCCAGTACTTC. Protein sequence: CASSYRDQETQYF.